The next 5 T cell receptor beta chains were all read from a single sample in a study of blood T cell repertoires in COVID-19. Data came from immunoSEQ multiplex PCR; TCRdb stores just in-frame clones and leaves some out. The repertoire holds about half a million clones, with around 85% as singletons. Sequenced material: peripheral blood. These TCRs come from a human donor in a cohort sampled during active COVID-19.

A word on this clone: Distinct nucleotide sequences in the sample also encode this CDR3. CDR3 in amino acids: CASSFYSEAFF. The CDR3 DNA follows: TGTGCCAGCAGTTTTTATTCTGAAGCTTTCTTT. V usage is TRBV12-3 or TRBV12-4 and J usage is TRBJ1-1; D call uncertain. This CDR3 comprises 11 residues. V was clipped by 3 bases and J by 6 bases, with 5 bases between them.

The V gene is TRBV28, the J gene TRBJ2-7; 9 bases map to TRBD1. With V trimmed by 6 bases and J by 5 bases, 5 bases remained unmatched. The CDR3 covers 13 residues. Looked up from germline, CDR1 is MDHEN and CDR2 is SYDVKM. CDR3: CASRGTGFDEQYF. The CDR3 DNA reads TGTGCCAGCAGAGGGACAGGGTTTGACGAGCAGTACTTC.

The sample holds one count of this clone. The DNA for the CDR3 is TGTGCCAGCAGTGTTTCTAGCGGGAGTCATAAGTCCTACGAGCAGTACTTC. Its protein is CASSVSSGSHKSYEQYF. This rearrangement joins TRBV2 to TRBJ2-7; 10 positions match TRBD2. CDR1 is SNHLY and CDR2 is FYNNEI in the germline V gene. J gave up 1 base and V 4 bases, and 10 bases lay outside the gene matches. This CDR3 is 17 amino acids long.

This clone was found a few times. CDR3 DNA sequence: TGTGCCAGCCTCAGAAACACCGAGCAGTACTTC. Its translation is CASLRNTEQYF. J is TRBJ2-7 and V is TRBV28, with D unclear. V was trimmed by 8 bases and J by 6 bases, leaving 11 bases between them. The germline V gene encodes CDR1 MDHEN and CDR2 SYDVKM. The CDR3 contains 11 residues. The full variable domain, in which reference TRBV28 and TRBJ2-7 provide the parts outside the CDR3, is DVKVTQSSRYLVKRTGEKVFLECVQDMDHENMFWYRQDPGLGLRLIYFSYDVKMKEKGDIPEGYSVSREKKERFSLILESASTNQTSMYLCASLRNTEQYFGPGTRLTVT.

This clone occurred once. This chain links TRBV5-4 with TRBJ1-2, with D possibly matching TRBD1 (5 bases). The length of the CDR3 is 17 residues. Trimming removed 4 bases from V and 4 bases from J, with 23 bases in between. Germline V gene data show CDR1 as SGHNT and CDR2 as YYREEE (reference sequence). The CDR3 sequence is CASSPGGSGGFRYGYTF. CDR3 coding DNA: TGTGCCAGCAGCCCCGGCGGATCGGGGGGGTTTCGCTATGGCTACACCTTC.